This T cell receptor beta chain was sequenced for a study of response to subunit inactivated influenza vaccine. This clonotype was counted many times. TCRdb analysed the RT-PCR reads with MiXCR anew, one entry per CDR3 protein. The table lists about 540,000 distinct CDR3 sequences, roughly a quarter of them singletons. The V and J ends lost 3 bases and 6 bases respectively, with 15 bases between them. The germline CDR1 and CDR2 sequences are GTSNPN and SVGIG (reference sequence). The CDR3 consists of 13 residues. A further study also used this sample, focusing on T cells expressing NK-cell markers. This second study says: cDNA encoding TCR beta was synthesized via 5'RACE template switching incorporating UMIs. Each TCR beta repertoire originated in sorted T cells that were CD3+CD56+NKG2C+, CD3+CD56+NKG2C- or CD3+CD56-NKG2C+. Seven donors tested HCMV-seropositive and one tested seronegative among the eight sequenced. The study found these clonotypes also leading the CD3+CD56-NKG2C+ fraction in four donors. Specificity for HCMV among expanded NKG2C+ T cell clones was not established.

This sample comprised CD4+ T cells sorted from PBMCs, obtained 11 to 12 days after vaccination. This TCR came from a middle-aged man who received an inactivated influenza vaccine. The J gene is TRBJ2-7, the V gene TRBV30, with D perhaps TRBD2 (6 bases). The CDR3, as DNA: TGTGCCTGGAGCAAAGGGACTCCCCGCGAGCAGTACTTC. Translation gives CAWSKGTPREQYF.